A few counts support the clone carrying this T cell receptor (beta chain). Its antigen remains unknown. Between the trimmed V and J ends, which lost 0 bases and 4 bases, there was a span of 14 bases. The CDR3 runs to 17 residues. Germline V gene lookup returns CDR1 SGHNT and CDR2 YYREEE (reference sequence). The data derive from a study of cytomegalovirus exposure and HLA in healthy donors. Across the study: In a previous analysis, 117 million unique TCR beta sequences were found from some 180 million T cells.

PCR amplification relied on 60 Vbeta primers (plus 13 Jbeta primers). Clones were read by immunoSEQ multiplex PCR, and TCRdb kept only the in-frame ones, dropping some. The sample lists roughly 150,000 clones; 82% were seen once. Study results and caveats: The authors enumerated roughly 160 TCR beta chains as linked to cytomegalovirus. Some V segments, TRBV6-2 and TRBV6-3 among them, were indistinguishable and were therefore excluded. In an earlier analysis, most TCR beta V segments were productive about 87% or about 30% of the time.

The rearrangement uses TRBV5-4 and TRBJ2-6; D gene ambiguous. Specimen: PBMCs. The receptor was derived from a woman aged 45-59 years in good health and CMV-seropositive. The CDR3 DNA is TGTGCCAGCAGCTTGGCACCGCGAGGTACCGGGGCCAACGTCCTGACTTTC. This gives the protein CASSLAPRGTGANVLTF.